This T cell receptor beta chain was profiled in a study of CD8+ T cells in alopecia areata. Overall study: Approximately 7-10-week-old female C3H/HeJ mice were grafted with skin from spontaneously alopecic 6-12-month-old C3H/HeJ graft donors. Study-wide results and limits: Across lesional scalp, and particularly alopecia totalis/universalis, clonality surpassed that of normal scalp. Alphabeta T cells residing in normal skin are also sequenced in scalp samples. Mouse data revealed clearer TCR sharing than patient data did, a gap possibly tied to HLA.

There are a few counts of this clone. Its antigen is still unknown. Mouse germline and gene names are used. The read stops 4 residues short of the end of the CDR3; the missing end is completed from the germline J gene. This sample also contains other DNA sequences that code for the same CDR3. The length of the CDR3 is 11 residues. V lost 5 bases and J lost 5, with 5 bases in between. CDR1 is FNHDT, CDR2 SITEND, per germline (reference sequence). It was with CD4, CD8alpha, NKG2D, NKG2ACE and other markers that pooled cutaneous lymph node cells were sorted. RNA extraction was followed by reverse transcription into cDNA, which acted as the sequencing template. Sequencing used immunoSEQ multiplex PCR; TCRdb keeps in-frame clones, though not all of them. The table lists about 300,000 clones, no singletons, with roughly 1.2% in the top ten.

The J gene is TRBJ2-1, the V gene TRBV19, with D maybe TRBD1 (5 bases). Sequencing was done on a sample of CD4+ T cells sorted from a lymph node. The receptor's source is a C3H/HeJ mouse with alopecia areata. MHC haplotype: H2-k. The CDR3 DNA, read in part, is TGTGCCAGCAGGGACAATGCT. It encodes CASRDNA. The full CDR3 reads CASRDNAEQFF.